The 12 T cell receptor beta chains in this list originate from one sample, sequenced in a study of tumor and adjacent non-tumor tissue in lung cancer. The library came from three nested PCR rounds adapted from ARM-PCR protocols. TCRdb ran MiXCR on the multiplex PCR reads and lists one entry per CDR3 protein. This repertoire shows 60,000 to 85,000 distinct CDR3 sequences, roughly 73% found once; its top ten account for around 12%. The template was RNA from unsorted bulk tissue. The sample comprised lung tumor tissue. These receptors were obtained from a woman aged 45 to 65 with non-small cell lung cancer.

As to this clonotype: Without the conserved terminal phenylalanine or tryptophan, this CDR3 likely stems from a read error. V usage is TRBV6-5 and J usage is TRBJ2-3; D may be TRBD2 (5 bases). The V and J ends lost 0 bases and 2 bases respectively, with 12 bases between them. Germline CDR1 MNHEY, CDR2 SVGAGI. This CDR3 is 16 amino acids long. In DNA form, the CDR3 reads TGTGCCAGCAGTTACTCGAGGGTTAGGTTCACAGATACGCAGTATTTA. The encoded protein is CASSYSRVRFTDTQYL.

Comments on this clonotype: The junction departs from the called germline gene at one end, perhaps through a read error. The CDR3 sequence is CASCLFQANTGELFF. The CDR3 nucleotides are TGTGCCAGCTGCTTGTTTCAAGCGAACACTGGGGAGCTGTTTTTT. The rearrangement joins TRBV11-1 to TRBJ2-2; D gene ambiguous. CDR1 and CDR2 (germline): SGHAT, FQDESV (reference sequence). This CDR3 spans 15 amino acids.

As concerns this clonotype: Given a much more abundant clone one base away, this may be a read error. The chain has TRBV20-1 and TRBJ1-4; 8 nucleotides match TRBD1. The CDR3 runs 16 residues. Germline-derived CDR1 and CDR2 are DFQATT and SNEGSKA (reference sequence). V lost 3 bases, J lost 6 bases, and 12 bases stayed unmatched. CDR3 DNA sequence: TGCAGTGCTAGGTTAGCAGGGGGCGTGGTTGATGAAAAACTGTTTTTT. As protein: CSARLAGGVVDEKLFF.

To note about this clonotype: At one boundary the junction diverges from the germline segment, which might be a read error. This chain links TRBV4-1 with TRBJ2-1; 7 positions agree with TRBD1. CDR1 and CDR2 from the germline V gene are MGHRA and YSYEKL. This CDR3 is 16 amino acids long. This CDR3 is CASSPGREQGYNEQSF. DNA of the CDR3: TGCGCTAGCAGCCCCGGCCGGGAACAGGGGTACAATGAGCAGTCCTTC.

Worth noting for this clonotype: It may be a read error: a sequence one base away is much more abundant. The CDR3: CDSRYPNTGELFF. CDR3 DNA sequence: TGTGACTCGAGGTACCCAAACACCGGGGAGCTGTTTTTT. V usage is TRBV28 and J usage is TRBJ2-2; D is unresolved. Looked up from germline, CDR1 is MDHEN and CDR2 is SYDVKM. CDR3 length: 13 amino acids.

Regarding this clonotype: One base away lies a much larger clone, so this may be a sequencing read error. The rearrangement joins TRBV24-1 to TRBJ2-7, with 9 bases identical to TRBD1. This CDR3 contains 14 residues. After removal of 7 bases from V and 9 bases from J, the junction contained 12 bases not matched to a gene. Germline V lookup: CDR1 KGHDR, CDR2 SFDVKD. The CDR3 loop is CATSSSGTGIGQYF. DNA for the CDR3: TGTGCCACCAGCTCCTCCGGGACAGGGATCGGGCAGTACTTC.

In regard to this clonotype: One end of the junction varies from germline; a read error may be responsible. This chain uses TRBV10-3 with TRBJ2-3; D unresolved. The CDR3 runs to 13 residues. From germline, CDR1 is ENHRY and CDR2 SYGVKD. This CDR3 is CAISSNATDTHYF. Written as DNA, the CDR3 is TGTGCCATCAGTTCAAACGCCACAGATACGCATTATTTT.

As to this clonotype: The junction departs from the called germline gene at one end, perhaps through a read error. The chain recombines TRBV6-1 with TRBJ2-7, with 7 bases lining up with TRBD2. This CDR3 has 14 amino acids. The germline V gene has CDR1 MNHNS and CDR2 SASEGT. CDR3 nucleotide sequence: TGTGCCAGCAGTGGATCCACTAGCGACTACGAGCATTACTTC. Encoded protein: CASSGSTSDYEHYF.

CDR3 loop: CGMPVGDVEQYF. The CDR3 nucleotides are TGCGGTATGCCAGTGGGAGATGTCGAGCAGTACTTC. This chain connects TRBV20-1 to TRBJ2-7, with a weak D call TRBD2 (5 bases). Germline CDR1 is DFQATT and CDR2 is SNEGSKA (reference sequence). The CDR3 spans 12 residues.

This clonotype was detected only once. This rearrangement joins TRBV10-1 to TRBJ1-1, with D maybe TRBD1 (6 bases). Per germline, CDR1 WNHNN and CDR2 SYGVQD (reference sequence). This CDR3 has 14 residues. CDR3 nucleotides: TGCGTCAACAGTTCTCAGGGGTCGAACACTGAAGCTTTCTTT. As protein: CVNSSQGSNTEAFF.

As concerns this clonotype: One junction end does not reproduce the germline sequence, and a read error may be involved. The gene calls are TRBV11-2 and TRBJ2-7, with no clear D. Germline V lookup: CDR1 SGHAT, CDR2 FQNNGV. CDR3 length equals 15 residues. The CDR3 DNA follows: TGTGCCAGCAGCTTAACGTGTAGGAGCTCCTACGAGCAGCACTTT. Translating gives CASSLTCRSSYEQHF. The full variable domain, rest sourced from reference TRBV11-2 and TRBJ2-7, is EAGVAQSPRYKIIEKRQSVAFWCNPISGHATLYWYQQILGQGPKLLIQFQNNGVVDDSQLPKDRFSAERLKGVDSTLKIQPAKLEDSAVYLCASSLTCRSSYEQHFGPGTRLTVT.

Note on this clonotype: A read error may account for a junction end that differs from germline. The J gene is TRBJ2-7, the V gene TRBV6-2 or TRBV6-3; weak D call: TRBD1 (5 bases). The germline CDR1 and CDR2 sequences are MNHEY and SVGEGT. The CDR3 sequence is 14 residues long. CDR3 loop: CASRRRPGPYVQYF. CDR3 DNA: TGTGCCAGTAGACGCCGTCCAGGGCCCTACGTGCAGTACTTC.